The next 9 T cell receptor beta chains were all read from a single sample in a study of beta chain features in type 1 diabetes. The entirety of the isolated RNA underwent reverse transcription, so expressed TCRB transcripts were sequenced. This table comes from immunoSEQ multiplex PCR, and its TCRdb copy is limited to in-frame clones, with some not included. The sample shows hundreds of thousands of clones, about a sixth of them seen only once. The sequenced material came from naive CD4+ T cells from blood. These receptors came from a woman younger than 30 in good health.

The chain couples TRBV28 to TRBJ2-7; the D is unclear. The CDR3 sequence is 14 residues long. Looked up from germline, CDR1 is MDHEN and CDR2 is SYDVKM. Trimming left V 10 bases short and J 4 bases short, with 20 bases between. CDR3 sequence reads: CATKRKYSSYEQYF. The CDR3 DNA sequence: TGTGCCACCAAGAGAAAGTACTCCTCGTACGAGCAGTACTTC.

This rearrangement joins TRBV11-2 to TRBJ1-1; possibly TRBD1 for D (6 bases). The germline V and J ends were trimmed by 4 bases and 3 bases, with 12 bases remaining between them. The CDR3 covers 14 residues. CDR1 is SGHAT, CDR2 FQNNGV, per germline. In DNA, the CDR3 is TGTGCCAGCAGCTCCGAACAGGGTTACACTGAAGCTTTCTTT. It translates to CASSSEQGYTEAFF.

This clone has more than one count but fewer than ten. The rearrangement uses TRBV14 and TRBJ1-5; D unresolved. V lost 0 bases to trimming and J lost 10 bases, with 19 bases between them. CDR1 and CDR2 (germline): SGHDN, FVKESK. The CDR3 has 16 residues. The CDR3 DNA reads as TGTGCCAGCAGCCAAGATTCCCGGGCTTGGCCGATCCCCCAGCATTTT. It translates to CASSQDSRAWPIPQHF.

The chain recombines TRBV7-2 with TRBJ2-2, with D possibly matching TRBD2 (5 bases). This CDR3 comprises 13 residues. Trimming removed 5 bases from V and 7 bases from J, with 11 bases in between. The germline V gene encodes CDR1 SGHTA and CDR2 FQGNSA. CDR3 coding DNA: TGTGCCAGCAGCCTCGGACTTTTCGGGGAGCTGTTTTTT. Translation: CASSLGLFGELFF.

This clone occurred a few times. Other DNA sequences in this sample translate to the same CDR3. This chain joins TRBV5-1 and TRBJ2-3, with D unresolved. The CDR3 sequence is 13 residues long. Germline CDR1 is SGHRS and CDR2 is YFSETQ. The V and J ends lost 0 bases and 3 bases respectively, with 5 bases between them. The CDR3 coding sequence is TGCGCCAGCAGCTTGGGACGGACAGATACGCAGTATTTT. Translation: CASSLGRTDTQYF.

This chain links TRBV4-3 with TRBJ2-3, with D maybe TRBD2 (6 bases). Trimming took 0 bases from V and 4 from J, leaving 11 bases between them. The CDR3 loop spans 15 amino acids. Germline V lookup: CDR1 LGHNA, CDR2 YSLEER. DNA for the CDR3: TGCGCCAGCAGCCAAGATGGAGGGAGAGCAGATACGCAGTATTTT. This codes for CASSQDGGRADTQYF.

This clone was observed a few times. The rearrangement links TRBV11-2 to TRBJ2-7, with 12 bases matching TRBD2. V lost 5 bases to trimming and J lost 2 bases; unmatched junction nucleotides: 1. Germline-derived CDR1 and CDR2 are SGHAT and FQNNGV. There are 14 residues in the CDR3. CDR3: CASSRLAGAYEQYF. Here the CDR3 DNA reads TGTGCCAGCAGCCGACTAGCGGGAGCCTACGAGCAGTACTTC. The variable domain in full, with the rest retrieved from reference TRBV11-2 and TRBJ2-7, is EAGVAQSPRYKIIEKRQSVAFWCNPISGHATLYWYQQILGQGPKLLIQFQNNGVVDDSQLPKDRFSAERLKGVDSTLKIQPAKLEDSAVYLCASSRLAGAYEQYFGPGTRLTVT.

In its sample, this clone was seen a few times. For the CDR3, the DNA is TGTGCCAGCAGCACCCGACTAGCGGGAGTAGGCGAGCAGTACTTC. It codes for CASSTRLAGVGEQYF. The chain links TRBV5-8 to TRBJ2-7; 12 bases are shared with TRBD2. Trimming cost V 4 bases and J 6 bases; bases outside gene matches: 8. The CDR3 covers 15 residues. CDR1 SGHTS and CDR2 YDEGEE come from the germline V gene. Together with reference TRBV5-8 and TRBJ2-7, the CDR3 gives the full variable domain: EAGVTQSPTHLIKTRGQQATLRCSPISGHTSVYWYQQALGLGLQFLLWYDEGEERNRGNFPPRFSGRQFPNYSSELNVNALELEDSALYLCASSTRLAGVGEQYFGPGTRLTVT.

This clone has only a few counts. The V and J genes are TRBV5-4 and TRBJ2-6, with D uncertain. Between the trimmed V and J ends, which lost 0 bases and 0 bases, there was a span of 4 bases. This CDR3 is 15 amino acids long. Germline-derived CDR1 and CDR2 are SGHNT and YYREEE (reference sequence). The CDR3 region is CASSLGHSGANVLTF. DNA for the CDR3: TGTGCCAGCAGCTTGGGGCACTCTGGGGCCAACGTCCTGACTTTC.